The clone carrying this T cell receptor beta chain showed up many times. Its target is unknown. After the first PCR, alpha and beta chain libraries were processed separately. Cells stained for CD3, CD4, CD8, CD45RA and CD27 were sorted into four subsets. The sample belongs to a study of naive and memory T cell subsets. V lost 0 bases and J lost 4, with 7 bases in between. This CDR3 is built from 13 residues. The V gene's germline CDR1 is SGHRS and CDR2 YFSETQ. General study findings and limits: Naive repertoires, especially CD8, held a few larger clonotypes, possibly memory cells re-expressing CD45RA. From naive to CM, EM and EMRA, diversity decreased and Gini increased.

Both TRBC1 and TRBC2 were covered by a beta constant-region primer of two equimolar oligonucleotides. Nested alpha and beta constant-region primers with the SP2 primer drove four PCR rounds on ligated cDNA. MiXCR, run by TCRdb on the UMI-ligation and nested PCR reads, gives a single entry per CDR3 protein. Of more than 95,000 distinct CDR3 sequences listed, about 14% are singletons. The sequence derives from a human donor in good health. Sequencing input: naive CD8+ T cells from blood. The rearrangement joins TRBV5-1 to TRBJ1-1; D uncertain. The CDR3 loop is CASSLAAGTEAFF. The DNA of the CDR3 is TGCGCCAGCAGCTTGGCCGCGGGCACTGAAGCTTTCTTT. The complete variable domain, with remaining parts taken from reference TRBV5-1 and TRBJ1-1, reads KAGVTQTPRYLIKTRGQQVTLSCSPISGHRSVSWYQQTPGQGLQFLFEYFSETQRNKGNFPGRFSGRQFSNSRSEMNVSTLELGDSALYLCASSLAAGTEAFFGQGTRLTVV.